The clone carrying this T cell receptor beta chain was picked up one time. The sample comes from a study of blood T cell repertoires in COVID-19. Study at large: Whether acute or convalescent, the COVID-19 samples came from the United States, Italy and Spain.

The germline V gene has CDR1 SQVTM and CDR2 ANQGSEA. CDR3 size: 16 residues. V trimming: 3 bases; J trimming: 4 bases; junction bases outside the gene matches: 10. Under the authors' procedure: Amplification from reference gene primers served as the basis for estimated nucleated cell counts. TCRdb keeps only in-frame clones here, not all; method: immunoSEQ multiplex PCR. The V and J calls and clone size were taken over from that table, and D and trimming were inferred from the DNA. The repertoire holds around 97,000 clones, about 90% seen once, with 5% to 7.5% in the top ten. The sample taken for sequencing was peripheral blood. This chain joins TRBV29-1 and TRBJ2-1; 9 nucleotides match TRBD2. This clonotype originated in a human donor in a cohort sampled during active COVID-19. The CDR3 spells CSVETGLATAYNEQFF. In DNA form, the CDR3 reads TGCAGCGTTGAGACGGGACTAGCTACGGCTTACAATGAGCAGTTCTTC.